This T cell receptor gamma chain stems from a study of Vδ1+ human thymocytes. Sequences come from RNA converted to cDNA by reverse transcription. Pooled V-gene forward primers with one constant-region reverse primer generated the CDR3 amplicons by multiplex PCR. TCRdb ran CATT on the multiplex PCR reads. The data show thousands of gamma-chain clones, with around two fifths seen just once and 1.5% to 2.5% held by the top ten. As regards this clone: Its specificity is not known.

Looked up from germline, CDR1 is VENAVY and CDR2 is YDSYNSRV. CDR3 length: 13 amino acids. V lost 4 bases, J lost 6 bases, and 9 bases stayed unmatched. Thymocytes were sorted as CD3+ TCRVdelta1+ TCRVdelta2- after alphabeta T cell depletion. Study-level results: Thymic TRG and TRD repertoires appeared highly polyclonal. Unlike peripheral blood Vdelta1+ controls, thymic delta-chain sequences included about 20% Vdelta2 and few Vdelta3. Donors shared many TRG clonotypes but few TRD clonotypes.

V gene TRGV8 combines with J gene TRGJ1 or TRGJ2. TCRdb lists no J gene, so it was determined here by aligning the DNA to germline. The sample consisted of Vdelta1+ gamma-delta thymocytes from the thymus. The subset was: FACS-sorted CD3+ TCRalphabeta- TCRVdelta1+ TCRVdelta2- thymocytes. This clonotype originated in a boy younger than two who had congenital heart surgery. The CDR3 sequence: CATWEGLGYKKLF. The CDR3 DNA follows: TGTGCCACCTGGGAAGGGCTGGGTTATAAGAAACTCTTT.